Below, one TCR beta chain is given with its context. Its cognate antigen has yet to be identified. Per-base quality was not reported, and no clone a single base away is much larger than it. The library was prepared using the immunoSEQ multiplex PCR assay. The original methods were these. To diagnose cytomegalovirus status from the catalog of TCR beta chain sequences, a statistical classification framework was built. Entries here come from immuneACCESS through TCRdb and include only in-frame sequences with V and J called. Some clones fail to appear in such tables; in the studies checked, an unresolved V gene covers under half of the shortfall, and the cause of the remainder is unknown. V, J and clone size derive from that table, while D and trimming were established from the DNA sequence. Present in this sample are about 140,000 clones, about 88% of which were seen just once. The ten largest account for approximately 8.7% of the sample.

The donors were included in the validation cohort of roughly 130 subjects, a group kept apart from the roughly 670-subject first cohort. The CDR3 numbers 14 residues from cysteine through phenylalanine. The read is trimmed to its CDR3 DNA, 42 bases read in frame from base 1. Deletion took 1 base off V and 4 bases off J, with a span of 12 bases between the germline ends. Sequences GTSNPN (CDR1) and SVGIG (CDR2) are obtained from the germline V gene (reference sequence). The data stem from a study of cytomegalovirus exposure and HLA in healthy donors (dated 2017 in TCRdb). About the study as a whole: According to a later analysis, the 120 or so validation repertoires were produced on the same platform as the roughly 600 repertoires of the first cohort. Besides the first cohort of more than 650 subjects, a separate validation cohort made up of 120 or so different subjects was used. To predict cytomegalovirus infection status, the study combined high-throughput TCR immunosequencing, statistical association of individual TCRs with disease status, and machine learning. The study aimed to test whether cataloging public T cell receptors could reveal signatures of past pathogen exposure. General conclusions and limits of the study: A few of the identified cytomegalovirus-associated TCR beta chains were confirmed in vitro to be specific for cytomegalovirus antigens. Across donors, most TCR sequences were observed very rarely, whereas some public TCRs were present in many individuals. The study listed over 150 TCR beta chains as associated with cytomegalovirus. Subsequent analysis determined that TCRs grouped into clusters in the first cohort also showed a tendency toward co-occurrence across the 90 to 150 validation repertoires, and 85% to 95% of cluster scores exceeded 0. The classifier was reported to diagnose cytomegalovirus status with high specificity and sensitivity in both the original cohort and the validation cohort. A later analysis lacked HLA typing for the validation cohort, so it scored co-occurrence in that cohort across all 120 repertoires. According to the authors, the approach could potentially be generalized to other disease states and immunological phenotypes.

This clonotype was sampled from a man younger than 35 in good health and CMV-seropositive. The sequenced sample was PBMCs. The rearrangement joined TRBV30 to TRBJ2-3; too little of a D gene remains to name it. The DNA sequence is TGTGCCTGGAGTGGAGAACCCGCCGCAGATACGCAGTATTTT. This yields the protein CAWSGEPAADTQYF.